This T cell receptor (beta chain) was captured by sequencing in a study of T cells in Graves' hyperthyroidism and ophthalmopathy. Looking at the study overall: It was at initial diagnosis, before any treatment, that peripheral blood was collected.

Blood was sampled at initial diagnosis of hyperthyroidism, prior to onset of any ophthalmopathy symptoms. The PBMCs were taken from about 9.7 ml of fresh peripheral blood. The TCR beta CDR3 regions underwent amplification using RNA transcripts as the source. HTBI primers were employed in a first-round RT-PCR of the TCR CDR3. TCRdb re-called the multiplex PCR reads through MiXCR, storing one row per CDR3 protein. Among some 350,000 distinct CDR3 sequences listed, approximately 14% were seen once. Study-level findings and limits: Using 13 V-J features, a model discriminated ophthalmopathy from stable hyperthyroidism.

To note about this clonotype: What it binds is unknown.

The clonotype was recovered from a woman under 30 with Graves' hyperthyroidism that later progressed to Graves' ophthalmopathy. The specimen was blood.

For the CDR3, the DNA is TGTGCCAGCAGCCCGGGGGGCGGGAAGAAGGTGGCTGAGCAGTTCTTC. Translated, it gives CASSPGGGKKVAEQFF. The chain couples TRBV7-3 to TRBJ2-1; the D gene is possibly TRBD2 (7 bases). This CDR3 region has 16 residues. V was shortened by 5 bases and J by 9 bases, with 23 bases between the two germline ends. CDR1 and CDR2 (germline): SGHTA, FQGTGA.